This T cell receptor (beta chain) emerged from a study of preoperative IRX-2 immunotherapy in early breast cancer. Repertoires were generated with immunoSEQ multiplex PCR, while TCRdb's copy carries only in-frame clones and drops some. The data hold 30,000 or so clones, with nearly 90% observed a single time. This clone came up once. Per the germline V gene, CDR1 is MDHEN and CDR2 is SYDVKM. The CDR3 sequence is 16 residues long. V was pared by 6 bases and J by 4 bases, with 18 bases between. Sample treatment: preoperative locoregional IRX-2 cytokine immunotherapy. Preoperative locoregional IRX-2 cytokine immunotherapy was tested in the phase Ib source study.

The rearrangement joins TRBV28 to TRBJ1-4, with a tentative D call TRBD1 (5 bases). This clonotype was obtained from a human donor with breast cancer. Sampling took place from a patient treated with IRX-2 immunotherapy. CDR3 residues: CASSPSGRGDNEKLFF. CDR3 nucleotide sequence: TGTGCCAGCAGCCCCTCGGGGCGCGGGGATAATGAAAAACTGTTTTTT. The full variable domain, in which reference TRBV28 and TRBJ1-4 provide the parts outside the CDR3, is DVKVTQSSRYLVKRTGEKVFLECVQDMDHENMFWYRQDPGLGLRLIYFSYDVKMKEKGDIPEGYSVSREKKERFSLILESASTNQTSMYLCASSPSGRGDNEKLFFGSGTQLSVL.